The 11 T cell receptor beta chains below come from one sample, sequenced in a study of CD8 T cells in ankylosing spondylitis. TCRdb redid the calling of the 5' RACE reads with MiXCR, one entry per CDR3 protein. This table has about 250,000 distinct CDR3 sequences, roughly a third appearing once. Specimen: blood, either unsorted or a sorted T cell fraction (not recorded which). The receptors originated from a male donor with ankylosing spondylitis or in good health (not recorded which).

The gene calls are TRBV7-8 and TRBJ2-5, with 13 positions matching TRBD2. This CDR3 contains 16 residues. The ends lost 5 bases at V and 3 bases at J; junction bases unmatched: 6. Looked up from germline, CDR1 is SGHVS and CDR2 is FQNEAQ. The CDR3 DNA follows: TGTGCCAGCAGCCAGACTAGCGGGGGGACAGAAGAGACCCAGTACTTC. Translating gives CASSQTSGGTEETQYF.

This clonotype occurred a few times. In DNA, the CDR3 is TGCGCCAGCAGCGGCAAAACCATGAACACTGAAGCTTTCTTT. Its protein is CASSGKTMNTEAFF. The chain has TRBV5-1 and TRBJ1-1; no clear D gene. Germline assignment: CDR1 SGHRS and CDR2 YFSETQ. Deletions cut 4 bases from V and 0 bases from J, with 10 bases between. The CDR3 covers 14 residues.

This chain connects TRBV12-3 or TRBV12-4 to TRBJ2-5, with D unresolved. The length of the CDR3 is 13 residues. Between the trimmed V and J ends, which lost 6 bases and 6 bases, there was a span of 14 bases. CDR3 sequence: CASSPFQVQTQYF. In DNA form, the CDR3 reads TGTGCCAGCAGCCCATTTCAGGTCCAGACCCAGTACTTC.

This clonotype turned up a few times. The chain links TRBV6-5 to TRBJ2-3, with unresolved D. Germline loops: CDR1 MNHEY, CDR2 SVGAGI. The CDR3 extends over 15 amino acids. Trimming left V 0 bases short and J 0 bases short, with 7 bases between. Here the CDR3 reads CASSYSYTSTDTQYF. CDR3 sequence (DNA): TGTGCCAGCAGTTACTCGTACACCAGCACAGATACGCAGTATTTT.

J is TRBJ1-2 and V is TRBV20-1, with 11 bases that match TRBD1. Trimming at V came to 4 bases and at J to 7 bases, leaving 2 bases not matched to a gene. Germline V gives CDR1 DFQATT, CDR2 SNEGSKA (reference sequence). The CDR3 totals 12 residues. CDR3: CSAMDRGPGYTF. CDR3 bases: TGCAGTGCTATGGACAGGGGGCCTGGCTACACCTTC.

Comment on this clonotype: This may stem from a read error, because a much larger clone lies one nucleotide away. The CDR3 nucleotides read TGCTGTGCTAACGCACGGGAAAAGGGGACAGATACGCAGTATTTT. It translates to CCANAREKGTDTQYF. The genes are TRBV20-1 and TRBJ2-3; D assignment may be TRBD1 or TRBD2 (5 bases each). The CDR3 spans 15 residues. CDR1 and CDR2 from the germline V gene are DFQATT and SNEGSKA (reference sequence).

The rearrangement joins TRBV20-1 to TRBJ2-3, with 8 bases fitting TRBD2. V dropped 0 bases and J dropped 2; count of bases not matched to a gene: 10. Germline V CDR1 and CDR2: DFQATT, SNEGSKA (reference sequence). The CDR3 contains 17 residues. The CDR3 sequence: CSARDAERGPYTDTQYF. DNA for the CDR3: TGCAGTGCTAGAGATGCCGAGCGGGGGCCGTACACAGATACGCAGTATTTT.

The V call is TRBV7-9, the J call TRBJ2-5, with D unresolved. This CDR3 has 13 amino acids. The germline gives CDR1 SEHNR, CDR2 FQNEAQ (reference sequence). V lost 3 bases, J lost 5 bases, and 10 bases lay in between. The CDR3 bases are TGTGCCAGCAGCTTGCTCCACCGGGAGACCCAGTACTTC. Protein: CASSLLHRETQYF.

This clonotype showed up just a few times. The chain carries TRBV12-3 or TRBV12-4 and TRBJ1-1; D is unclear. Trimming pared 3 bases from V and 11 bases from J, leaving 10 bases between. This CDR3 comprises 11 residues. Written as DNA, the CDR3 is TGTGCCAGCAGTTTTGGAGGACGGGCTTTCTTT. Amino acids: CASSFGGRAFF.

The V gene is TRBV20-1, the J gene TRBJ2-1; tentative D call: TRBD2 (6 bases). V shed 1 base and J shed 7 bases, with 8 bases lying between them. The length of the CDR3 is 12 residues. In germline, CDR1 is DFQATT, CDR2 SNEGSKA (reference sequence). CDR3 in DNA: TGCAGTGCTAGAGGCGGGGTGAATGAGCAGTTCTTC. Translating gives CSARGGVNEQFF.

The chain joins TRBV12-3 or TRBV12-4 to TRBJ1-5; TRBD1 might be the D (5 bases). The CDR3 spans 15 residues. V was trimmed by 6 bases and J by 2 bases, leaving 14 bases between them. CDR3 DNA sequence: TGTGCCAGCAGGCCAGGGTTAGTTGGCAATCAGCCCCAGCATTTT. It is translated as CASRPGLVGNQPQHF.